This T cell receptor (beta chain) was observed in a study of blood T cell repertoires in COVID-19. Study context: T cells, B-cell-depleted T cells, or PBMCs supplied cDNA or gDNA.

V lost 3 bases and J lost 4, with 12 bases in between. This CDR3 has 14 amino acids. The germline V gene encodes CDR1 MGHDK and CDR2 SYGVNS. Some clones are missing from TCRdb's copy, which holds only in-frame ones; the method was immunoSEQ multiplex PCR. The sample lists roughly 240,000 clones, 86% occurring once. The chain is built from TRBV25-1 and TRBJ2-5; D is ambiguous. The sequencing sample was made of peripheral blood. The sequence came from a man aged 18-30 years with active or convalescent COVID-19. Here the CDR3 reads CASSDRTAGETQYF. The CDR3, as DNA: TGTGCCAGCAGTGATAGAACAGCAGGAGAGACCCAGTACTTC.